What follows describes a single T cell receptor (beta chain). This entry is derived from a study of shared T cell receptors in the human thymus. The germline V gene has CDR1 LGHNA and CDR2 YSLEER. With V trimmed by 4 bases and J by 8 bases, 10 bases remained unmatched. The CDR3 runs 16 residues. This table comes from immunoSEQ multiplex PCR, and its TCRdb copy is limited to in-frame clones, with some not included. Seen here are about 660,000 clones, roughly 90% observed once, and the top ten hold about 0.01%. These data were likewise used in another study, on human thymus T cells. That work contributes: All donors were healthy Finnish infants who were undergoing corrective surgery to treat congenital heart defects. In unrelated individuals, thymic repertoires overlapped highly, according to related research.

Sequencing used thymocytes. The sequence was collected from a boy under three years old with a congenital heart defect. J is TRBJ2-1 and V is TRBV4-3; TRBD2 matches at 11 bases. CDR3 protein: CASSPQTSGEGDEQFF. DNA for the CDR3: TGCGCCAGCAGCCCCCAGACTAGCGGGGAGGGGGATGAGCAGTTCTTC.